A selection of T cell receptor beta chains follows, all from one sample in a study of Tregs in tolerant kidney transplant recipients. The assay was immunoSEQ multiplex PCR, and TCRdb's table has in-frame clones only and misses some. The sample shows tens of thousands of clones, about 90% of them seen only once. The source was CD8+ T cells from blood (PBMCs), collected 24 months after the transplant. These receptors were taken from a human patient who received a combined kidney and bone marrow transplant. Some T cells may be transferred from the graft donor. Both conserved end residues are trimmed from each CDR3.

TRBV5-6	TRBJ2-5	ASSQSRTGRMETQY
TRBV7-6	TRBJ2-7	ASSFPTGNEQY
TRBV7-8	TRBJ2-7	ASSPIAGDYEQY
TRBV5-1	TRBJ2-1	ASSLIGGHSYNEQF
TRBV7-3	TRBJ2-5	ASSLNAQAKETQY
TRBV27	TRBJ2-7	ASLGQGSYEQY
TRBV11-2	TRBJ2-7	ASSYGGTPGTYEQY
TRBV7-8	TRBJ2-1	ASRTGTSGNEQF
TRBV9	TRBJ2-1	ASSVAIGGGNSYNEQF
TRBV11-2	TRBJ2-7	ASSLGTGTYEQY
TRBV27	TRBJ1-1	ASSKTGNTEAF
TRBV7-9	TRBJ2-7	ASQDSLAHEQY
TRBV9	TRBJ2-5	ASSVGLAGGEETQY
TRBV6-6	TRBJ2-7	ASSSYYEQY
TRBV9	TRBJ2-7	ASSVAGGSAYEQY
TRBV19	TRBJ2-6	ASSRDSSGANVLT
TRBV14	TRBJ2-7	ASSQVVGLEQY
TRBV4-3	TRBJ2-3	ASSQATSLLPDGTDTQY
TRBV2	TRBJ2-7	ATDDASGTYEQY
TRBV6-1	TRBJ2-1	ASSEVAGMYNEQF
TRBV4-3	TRBJ2-2	ASSQDRRINTGELF
TRBV25-1	TRBJ2-5	ASSGWGGPVETQY
TRBV19	TRBJ2-2	ASSIDPFADTLFGTGELF
TRBV5-5	TRBJ2-7	ASSFTGEEQY
TRBV9	TRBJ2-3	ASSVSGGGSTDTQY
TRBV4-1	TRBJ1-4	ASSHRWGGDEKLF
TRBV28	TRBJ1-2	ASSFRQGDGYT
TRBV7-8	TRBJ2-5	ASSPGGAGTQY
TRBV6-6	TRBJ2-1	ASSQLQGNEQF
TRBV4-3	TRBJ2-5	ASSQVRTSGQETQY
TRBV27	TRBJ2-2	ASSLGLYTGELF